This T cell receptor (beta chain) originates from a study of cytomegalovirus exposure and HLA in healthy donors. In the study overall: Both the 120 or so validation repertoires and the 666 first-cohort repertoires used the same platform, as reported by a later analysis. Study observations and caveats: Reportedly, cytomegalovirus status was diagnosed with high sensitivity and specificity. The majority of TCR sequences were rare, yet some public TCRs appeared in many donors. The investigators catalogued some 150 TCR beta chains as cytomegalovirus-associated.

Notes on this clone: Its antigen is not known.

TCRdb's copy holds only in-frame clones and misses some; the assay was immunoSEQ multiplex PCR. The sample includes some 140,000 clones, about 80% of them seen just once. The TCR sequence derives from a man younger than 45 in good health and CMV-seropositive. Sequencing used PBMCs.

CDR3 DNA sequence: TGTGCCAGCAGTGACGCAGGCACCCTTAACTATGGCTACACCTTC. Translating gives CASSDAGTLNYGYTF. The V call is TRBV6-1, the J call TRBJ1-2; D is uncertain. V was shortened by 3 bases and J by 1 base, with 12 bases between the two germline ends. Germline CDR1 is MNHNS and CDR2 is SASEGT. The CDR3 is 15 residues long.